One sample yielded the 4 T cell receptor beta chains listed below, sequenced in a study of OX40 agonist ivuxolimab in advanced cancers. TCRdb's table, derived via immunoSEQ multiplex PCR, lists solely in-frame clones and lacks some. The sample includes tens of thousands of clones, 85% to 90% of them seen just once. Sample: CD4+ or CD8+ T cells sorted from blood, taken in a trial of the OX40 agonist ivuxolimab. The receptors shown here come from an adult with an advanced solid tumor such as melanoma, head and neck, liver or kidney cancer.

The chain joins TRBV27 to TRBJ1-2; D might be TRBD1 (5 bases). CDR1 is MNHEY and CDR2 is SMNVEV in the germline V gene (reference sequence). V lost 10 bases and J lost 5, with 26 bases in between. CDR3 length equals 16 residues. The CDR3 DNA follows: TGTGCCACCAGGGCCCTGGAACAGCGCGACCGGTATGGCTACACCTTC. It codes for CATRALEQRDRYGYTF.

The chain couples TRBV7-3 to TRBJ1-1, with 10 bases fitting TRBD1. Trimming cost V 5 bases and J 5 bases; bases outside gene matches: 5. This CDR3 has 14 residues. Germline V lookup: CDR1 SGHTA, CDR2 FQGTGA. The CDR3 DNA reads TGTGCCAGCAGCCAAAGGGGACAGGGGACTGAAGCTTTCTTT. It is translated as CASSQRGQGTEAFF.

The count of this clone is one. This chain connects TRBV27 to TRBJ1-2; tentatively, D is TRBD1 (6 bases). The germline V gene has CDR1 MNHEY and CDR2 SMNVEV (reference sequence). The CDR3 length is 14 residues. V lost 3 bases and J 7 bases, leaving 15 bases between the germline ends. The CDR3 reads CASSFVGGGRGYTF. CDR3 DNA sequence: TGTGCCAGCAGTTTCGTGGGGGGCGGCCGTGGCTACACCTTC.

This chain joins TRBV6-6 and TRBJ1-2; D is uncertain. Trimming left V 7 bases short and J 3 bases short, with 12 bases between. The CDR3 is 13 amino acids. Germline V gene lookup returns CDR1 MNHNY and CDR2 SVGAGI (reference sequence). The CDR3 coding sequence is TGTGCCAGCACCCCTGGGCCTTACTATGGCTACACCTTC. This sequence encodes CASTPGPYYGYTF.